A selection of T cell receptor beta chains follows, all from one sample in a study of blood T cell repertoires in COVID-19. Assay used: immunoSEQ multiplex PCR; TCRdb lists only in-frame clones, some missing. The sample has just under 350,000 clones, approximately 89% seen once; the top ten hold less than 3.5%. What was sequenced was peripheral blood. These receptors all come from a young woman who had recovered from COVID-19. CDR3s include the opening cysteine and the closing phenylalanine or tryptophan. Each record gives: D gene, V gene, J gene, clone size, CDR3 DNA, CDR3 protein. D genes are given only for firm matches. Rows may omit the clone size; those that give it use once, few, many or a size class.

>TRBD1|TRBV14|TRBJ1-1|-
TGTGCCAGCAGCCAAGTCGGGAAGCAGGGGGCGCAGAGTGGGACTGAAGCTTTCTTT
CASSQVGKQGAQSGTEAFF
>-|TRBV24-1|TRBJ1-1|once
TGTGCCACCAGTGATTCGTTGGCCACTGAAGCTTTCTTT
CATSDSLATEAFF
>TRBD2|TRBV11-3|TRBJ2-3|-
TGTGCCAGCAGCTTAGTGTTAAGCGGGAGAGTCCCAGATACGCAGTATTTT
CASSLVLSGRVPDTQYF
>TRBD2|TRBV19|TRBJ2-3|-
TGTGCCAGTAGCGGTCCTAGCGGGAGAGATACGCAGTATTTT
CASSGPSGRDTQYF
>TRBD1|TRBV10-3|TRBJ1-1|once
TGTGCCATCAGTGAGAACAGGGGGGACACTGAAGCTTTCTTT
CAISENRGDTEAFF
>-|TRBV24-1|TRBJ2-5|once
TGTGCCACCAGTGTCGGGAGTGTGAAGACCCAGTACTTC
CATSVGSVKTQYF
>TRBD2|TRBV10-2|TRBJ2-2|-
TGCGCCAGCAGTGACCTTACTAGCGGGAGAGGAGCCGGGGAGCTGTTTTTT
CASSDLTSGRGAGELFF
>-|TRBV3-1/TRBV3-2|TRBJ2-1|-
TGTGCCAGCAGGAAAAGGGGGAGTGGGGTGGATGAGCAGTTCTTC
CASRKRGSGVDEQFF
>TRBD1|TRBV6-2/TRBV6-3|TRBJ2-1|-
TGTGCCAGCAGTGAGACAGGGGGCCCCTACAATGAGCAGTTCTTC
CASSETGGPYNEQFF
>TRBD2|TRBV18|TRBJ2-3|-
TGTGCCAGCTCACCCAGTAGCGGGAGGGCCAGTAGCACAGATACGCAGTATTTT
CASSPSSGRASSTDTQYF
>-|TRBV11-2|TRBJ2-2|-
TGTGCCAGCAGCTTAGGCACCACTAGGAGCGGGGAGCTGTTTTTT
CASSLGTTRSGELFF
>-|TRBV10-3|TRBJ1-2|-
TGTGCCATCAGTGAGTCAGATTACGCTCAGGATGGCTACACCTTC
CAISESDYAQDGYTF
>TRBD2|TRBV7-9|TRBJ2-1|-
TGTGCCAGCAGCTTAGATGCGGGAGGGCCAGGTAATGAGCAGTTCTTC
CASSLDAGGPGNEQFF
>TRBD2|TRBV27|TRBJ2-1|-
TGTGCCAGCAGTCCTAGCGGGGGAACGCAGTTCTTC
CASSPSGGTQFF
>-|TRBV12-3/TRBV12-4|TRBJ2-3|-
TGTGCCAGCAGTTCGAGCGGTACAGATACGCAGTATTTT
CASSSSGTDTQYF
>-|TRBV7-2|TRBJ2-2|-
TGTGCCAGCAGCTTTAACGGGAACACCGGGGAGCTGTTTTTT
CASSFNGNTGELFF
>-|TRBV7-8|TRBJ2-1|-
TGTGCCAGCAGCTTGGGCAGGGGCCGGAATGAGCAGTTCTTC
CASSLGRGRNEQFF
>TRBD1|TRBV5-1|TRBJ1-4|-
TGCGCCAGCAGCTTGGAAGTCTGGGACAGGGGTGAAAAACTGTTTTTT
CASSLEVWDRGEKLFF
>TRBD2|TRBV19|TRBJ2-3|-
TGTGCCAGTAGTACTATAGCGGGACGGGATACGCAGTATTTT
CASSTIAGRDTQYF
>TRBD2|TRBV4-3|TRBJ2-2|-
TGCGCCAGCAGCCAAGGACGACTAGCGGGAGGGAAGAACACCGGGGAGCTGTTTTTT
CASSQGRLAGGKNTGELFF
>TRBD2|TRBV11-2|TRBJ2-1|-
TGTGCCAGCAGTTCCGGACTAGCGCAACACAATGAGCAGTTCTTC
CASSSGLAQHNEQFF
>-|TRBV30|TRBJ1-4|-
TGTGCCTGGACCCCGGACGTAAGGGAGGGAAAACTGTTTTTT
CAWTPDVREGKLFF
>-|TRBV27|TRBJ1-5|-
TGTGCCAGCAAAGAGGTCTCCCTGGGACAAGTCAATCAGCCCCAGCATTTT
CASKEVSLGQVNQPQHF
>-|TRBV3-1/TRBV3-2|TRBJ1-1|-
TGTGCCAGCAGCCAAACTGGGCTGGGTACGGACACTGAAGCTTTCTTT
CASSQTGLGTDTEAFF
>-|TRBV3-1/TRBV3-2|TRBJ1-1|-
TGTGCCAGCAGCCAAGGGCAGATGAACACTGAAGCTTTCTTT
CASSQGQMNTEAFF
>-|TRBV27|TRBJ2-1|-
TGTGCCAGCAGTAGCGGGCTCTCCTACAATGAGCAGTTCTTC
CASSSGLSYNEQFF
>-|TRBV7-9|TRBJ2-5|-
TGTGCCAGCAGGGAGGGGGCTGAGACCCAGTACTTC
CASREGAETQYF
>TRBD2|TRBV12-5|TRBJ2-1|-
TGTGCTAGTGGAAACTCCCGACTAGCGGGTGCCTACAATGAGCAGTTCTTC
CASGNSRLAGAYNEQFF
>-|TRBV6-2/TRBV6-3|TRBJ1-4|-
TGTGCCAGCAGTTACAGGTTTCCGGAGGAAAAACTGTTTTTT
CASSYRFPEEKLFF
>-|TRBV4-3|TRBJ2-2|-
TGCGCCAGCAGCCAAGATCCTCGGGGGAACACCGGGGAGCTGTTTTTT
CASSQDPRGNTGELFF
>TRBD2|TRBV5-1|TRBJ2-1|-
TGCGCCAGCAGTTTAGCGGGAGTCTACAATGAGCAGTTCTTC
CASSLAGVYNEQFF
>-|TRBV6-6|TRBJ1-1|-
TGTGCCAGCAGTTACTCGGTTCAGGGGACTGAAGCTTTCTTT
CASSYSVQGTEAFF
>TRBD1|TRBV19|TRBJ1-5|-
TGTGCCAGTAGTAAATGGTCCGGGACAGGTAGAGGGCAGCCCCAGCATTTT
CASSKWSGTGRGQPQHF
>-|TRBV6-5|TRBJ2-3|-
TGTGCCAGCACACCCCCGGGCACAGATACGCAGTATTTT
CASTPPGTDTQYF
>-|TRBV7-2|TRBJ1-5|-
TGTGCCAGCAGCTTTTATAGCAATCAGCCCCAGCATTTT
CASSFYSNQPQHF
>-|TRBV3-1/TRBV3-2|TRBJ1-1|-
TGTGCCAGCAGCCTCCGAGGCACTGAAGCTTTCTTT
CASSLRGTEAFF
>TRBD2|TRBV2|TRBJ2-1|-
TGTGCCAGCAGTTATGGACTAGCGGGATACCCTATCAATGAGCAGTTCTTC
CASSYGLAGYPINEQFF
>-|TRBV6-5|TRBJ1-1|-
TGTGCCAGCAGCCCGGAGGCGGGGATCACTGAAGCTTTCTTT
CASSPEAGITEAFF
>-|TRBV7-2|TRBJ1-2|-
TGTGCCAGCAGCTTACAGAGGAGGGACTATGGCTACACCTTC
CASSLQRRDYGYTF
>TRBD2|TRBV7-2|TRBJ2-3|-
TGTGCCAGCAGCTTATATGGCGGGAGTCCAGATACGCAGTATTTT
CASSLYGGSPDTQYF
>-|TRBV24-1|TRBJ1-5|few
TGTGCCACCAGTGCGCAGGCTAGCAATCAGCCCCAGCATTTT
CATSAQASNQPQHF
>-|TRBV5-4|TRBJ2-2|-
TGTGCCAGCAGCTTTTATTCCGGGGCCGGGGAGCTGTTTTTT
CASSFYSGAGELFF
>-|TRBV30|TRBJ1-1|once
TGTGCCTACTGCGGGGCGGGGCTGAACACTGAAGCTTTCTTT
CAYCGAGLNTEAFF
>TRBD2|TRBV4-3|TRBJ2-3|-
TGCGCCAGCAGTCTGACTAGCGGGGGCACAGATACGCAGTATTTT
CASSLTSGGTDTQYF
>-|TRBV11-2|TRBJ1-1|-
TGTGCCAGCAGCTTAGTCGGGAACACTGAAGCTTTCTTT
CASSLVGNTEAFF
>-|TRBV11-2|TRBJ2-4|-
TGTGCCAGCAGCTTAGCAGGGTTCAAAAACATTCAGTACTTC
CASSLAGFKNIQYF
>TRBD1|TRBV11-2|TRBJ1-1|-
TGTGCCAGCAGCTCAGGGGGCCGGTACACTGAAGCTTTCTTT
CASSSGGRYTEAFF
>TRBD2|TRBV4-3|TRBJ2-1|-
TGCGCCAGCAGCCAAGAACTAGCGGGAGGGATCCCCTACAATGAGCAGTTCTTC
CASSQELAGGIPYNEQFF
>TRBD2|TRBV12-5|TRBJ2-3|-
TGTGCTAGTGGCCTAAGCGGGGCCCACACAGATACGCAGTATTTT
CASGLSGAHTDTQYF
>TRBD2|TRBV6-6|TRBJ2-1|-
TGTGCCAGCAGTCGTCCCAGACTAGCGGGAGGGAATGAGCAGTTCTTC
CASSRPRLAGGNEQFF
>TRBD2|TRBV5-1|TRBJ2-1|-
TGCGCCAGCAGCTATAGCGGGAGGGCCTCCTACAATGAGCAGTTCTTC
CASSYSGRASYNEQFF
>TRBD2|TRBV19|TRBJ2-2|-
TGTGCCAGTCAGGGCTTTTCGGGAGGGCCTGAGTCTTTCCCCGGGGAGCTGTTTTTT
CASQGFSGGPESFPGELFF